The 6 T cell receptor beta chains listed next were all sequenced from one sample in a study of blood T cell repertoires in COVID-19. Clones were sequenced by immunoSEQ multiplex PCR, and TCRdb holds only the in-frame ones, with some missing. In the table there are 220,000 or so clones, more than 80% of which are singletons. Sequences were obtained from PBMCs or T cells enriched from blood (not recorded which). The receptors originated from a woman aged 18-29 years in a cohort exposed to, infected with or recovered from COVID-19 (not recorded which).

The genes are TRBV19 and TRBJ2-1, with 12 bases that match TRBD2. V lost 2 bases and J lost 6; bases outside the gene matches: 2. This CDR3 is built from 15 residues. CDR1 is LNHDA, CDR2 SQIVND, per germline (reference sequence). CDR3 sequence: CASSILAGGPNEQFF. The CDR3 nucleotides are TGTGCCAGTAGTATACTAGCGGGAGGGCCCAATGAGCAGTTCTTC.

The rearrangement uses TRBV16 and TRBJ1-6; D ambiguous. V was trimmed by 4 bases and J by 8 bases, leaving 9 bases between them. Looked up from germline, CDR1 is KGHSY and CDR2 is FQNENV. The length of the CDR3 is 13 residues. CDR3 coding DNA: TGTGCCAGCAGCCCTAGCCGGGATTCACCCCTCCACTTT. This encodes CASSPSRDSPLHF. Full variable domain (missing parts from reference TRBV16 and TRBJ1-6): GEEVAQTPKHLVRGEGQKAKLYCAPIKGHSYVFWYQQVLKNEFKFLISFQNENVFDETGMPKERFSAKCLPNSPCSLEIQATKLEDSAVYFCASSPSRDSPLHFGNGTRLTVT.

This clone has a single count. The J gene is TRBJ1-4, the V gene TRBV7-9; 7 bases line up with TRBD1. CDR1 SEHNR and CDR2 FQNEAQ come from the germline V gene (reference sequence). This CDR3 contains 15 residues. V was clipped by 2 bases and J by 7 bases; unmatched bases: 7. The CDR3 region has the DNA TGTGCCAGCAGCTTAACCGGGACAGACAGTGAAAAACTGTTTTTT. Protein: CASSLTGTDSEKLFF.

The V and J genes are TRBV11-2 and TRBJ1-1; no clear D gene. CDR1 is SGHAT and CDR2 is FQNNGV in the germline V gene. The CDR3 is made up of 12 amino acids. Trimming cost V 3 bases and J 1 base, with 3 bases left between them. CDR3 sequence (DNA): TGTGCCAGCAGCTTCTCGAACACTGAAGCTTTCTTT. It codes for CASSFSNTEAFF.

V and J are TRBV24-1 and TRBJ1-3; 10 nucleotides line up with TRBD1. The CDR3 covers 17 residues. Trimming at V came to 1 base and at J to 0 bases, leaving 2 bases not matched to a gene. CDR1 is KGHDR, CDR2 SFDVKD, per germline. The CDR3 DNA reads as TGTGCCACCAGTGATTTACGGGACAGGGGCTCTGGAAACACCATATATTTT. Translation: CATSDLRDRGSGNTIYF.

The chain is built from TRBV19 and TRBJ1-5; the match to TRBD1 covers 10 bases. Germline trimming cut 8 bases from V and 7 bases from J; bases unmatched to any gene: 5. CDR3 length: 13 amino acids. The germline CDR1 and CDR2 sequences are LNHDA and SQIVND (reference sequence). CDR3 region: CASGGTGVQPQHF. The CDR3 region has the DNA TGTGCCAGTGGCGGGACAGGGGTCCAGCCCCAGCATTTT.